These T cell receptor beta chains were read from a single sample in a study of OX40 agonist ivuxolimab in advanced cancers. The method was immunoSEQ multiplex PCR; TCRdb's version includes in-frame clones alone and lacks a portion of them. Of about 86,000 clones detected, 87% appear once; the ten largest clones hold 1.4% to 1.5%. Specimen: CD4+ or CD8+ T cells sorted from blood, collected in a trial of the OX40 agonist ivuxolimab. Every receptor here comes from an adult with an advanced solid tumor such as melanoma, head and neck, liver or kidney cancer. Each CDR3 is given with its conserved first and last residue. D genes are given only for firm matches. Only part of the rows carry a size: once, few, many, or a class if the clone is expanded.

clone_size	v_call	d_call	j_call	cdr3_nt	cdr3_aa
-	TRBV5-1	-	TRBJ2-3	TGCGCCAGCAGCTTGCTCCGGGGGACAGATACGCAGTATTTT	CASSLLRGTDTQYF
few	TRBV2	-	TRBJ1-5	TGTGCCAGCAGTTCCCAGGGGCAGCATCAGCCCCAGCATTTT	CASSSQGQHQPQHF
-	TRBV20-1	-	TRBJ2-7	TGCAGTGTCCGTACGGCCTACGAGCAGTACTTC	CSVRTAYEQYF
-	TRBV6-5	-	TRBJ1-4	TGTGCCAGCAGGGCACAGGTGTCAGCTAATGAAAAACTGTTTTTT	CASRAQVSANEKLFF
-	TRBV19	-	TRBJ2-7	TGTGCCAGTAGTCCCTCGGGCTCCTACGAGCAGTACTTC	CASSPSGSYEQYF
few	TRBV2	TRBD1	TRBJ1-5	TGTGCCAGCACCTGGACAGGGATTAGCAATCAGCCCCAGCATTTT	CASTWTGISNQPQHF
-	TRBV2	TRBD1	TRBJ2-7	TGTGCCAGCAGTGAAAGGGGGCGGCGGATGATCGGCGAGCAGTACTTC	CASSERGRRMIGEQYF
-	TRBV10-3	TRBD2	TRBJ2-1	TGTGCCATCAGTGAGCGTACTAGCGGGGGGGCCCATGAGCAGTTCTTC	CAISERTSGGAHEQFF
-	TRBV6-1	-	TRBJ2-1	TGTACGGGACACATCTATGAGCAGTTCTTC	CTGHIYEQFF
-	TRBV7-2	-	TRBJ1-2	TGTGCCAGCAGCTCCTCTATTTTCTATGGCTACACCTTC	CASSSSIFYGYTF
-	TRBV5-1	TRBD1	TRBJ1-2	TGCGCCAGCAGCCCAAGGGGGGACAGAATAAACTATGGCTACACCTTC	CASSPRGDRINYGYTF
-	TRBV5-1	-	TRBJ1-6	TGCGCCAGCAGCCCGGTGACAGGCGCCCTCCACTTT	CASSPVTGALHF
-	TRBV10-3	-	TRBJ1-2	TGTGCCATCAGTGGGATCCTCGGGGACTATGGCTACACCTTC	CAISGILGDYGYTF
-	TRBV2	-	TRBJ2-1	TGTGCCAGCAGTGAGCTAGGGAGCTCCTACAATGAGCAGTTCTTC	CASSELGSSYNEQFF
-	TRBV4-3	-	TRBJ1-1	TGCGCCAGCAGCCAAGATCCGGGCTCGAGCGGTTCAGAAGCTTTCTTT	CASSQDPGSSGSEAFF
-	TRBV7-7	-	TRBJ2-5	TGTGCTAGCAGCTTATCTGGGCGGATAGAGACCCAGTACTTC	CASSLSGRIETQYF
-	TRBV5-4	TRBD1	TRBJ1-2	TGTGCCAGCAGCTTGGGACAGGGGGTAACCTATGGCTACACCTTC	CASSLGQGVTYGYTF
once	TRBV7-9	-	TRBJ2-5	TGTGCCAGCACCAATTGGGAGACCCAGTACTTC	CASTNWETQYF
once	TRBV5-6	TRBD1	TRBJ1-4	TGTGCCAGCAGCGGACGGACAGGGGCAGGTGAAAAACTGTTTTTT	CASSGRTGAGEKLFF
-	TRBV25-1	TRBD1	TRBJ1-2	TGTGCCAGCAGTGGGGGACAGGGTTTGAGCTACACCTTC	CASSGGQGLSYTF
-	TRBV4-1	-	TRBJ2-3	TGCGCCAGCAGCCTCCCAAGCCTAGGGCTCGGATCAGATACGCAGTATTTT	CASSLPSLGLGSDTQYF
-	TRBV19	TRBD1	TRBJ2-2	TGTGCCAGTAGTATTAGTAGGGACAGGGGGAACACCGGGGAGCTGTTTTTT	CASSISRDRGNTGELFF
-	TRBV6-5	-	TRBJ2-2	TGTGCCAGCAGTCCGACAGGTCCAGGCACCGGGGAGCTGTTTTTT	CASSPTGPGTGELFF
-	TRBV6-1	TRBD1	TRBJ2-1	TGTGCCAGCAGTGATCCTATAGGGGGCTGGACCTACAATGAGCAGTTCTTC	CASSDPIGGWTYNEQFF
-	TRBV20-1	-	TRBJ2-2	TGCGCGATCGGCGTCACCGGGGAGCTGTTTTTT	CAIGVTGELFF
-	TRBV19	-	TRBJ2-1	TGTGCCAGTAGGGTAGCGGTGAGCTCCTACAATGAGCAGTTCTTC	CASRVAVSSYNEQFF
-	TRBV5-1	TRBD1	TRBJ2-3	TGCGCCAGCAGCTTGAGTCAGGGGGGCACAGATACGCAGTATTTT	CASSLSQGGTDTQYF
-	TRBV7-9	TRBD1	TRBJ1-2	TGTGCCAGCAGCGCTTGGGACAGGGCTGGGGGCTACACCTTC	CASSAWDRAGGYTF
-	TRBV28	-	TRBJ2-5	TGTGCCAGCAGTTTACAGGGGCCGCCGGAGACCCAGTACTTC	CASSLQGPPETQYF
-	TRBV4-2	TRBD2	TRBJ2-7	TGTGCCAGCAGCCAAGATGTGTCCCGCGGGACTATATCCTACGAGCAGTACTTC	CASSQDVSRGTISYEQYF
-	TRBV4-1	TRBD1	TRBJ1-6	TGCGCCAGCAGCCGCCCCCAGGGGGTTCAGGATTCACCCCTCCACTTT	CASSRPQGVQDSPLHF
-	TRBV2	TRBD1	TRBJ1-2	TGTGCCAGCAGCTCAGCCAGGGGGTATGGCTACACCTTC	CASSSARGYGYTF
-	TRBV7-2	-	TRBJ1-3	TGTGCCAGCAGCTTTACAGGACACCAGTTAGCTGGGGGCACCATATATTTT	CASSFTGHQLAGGTIYF
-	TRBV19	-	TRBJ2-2	TGTGCCAGTAGTATGAACACGAACACCGGGGAGCTGTTTTTT	CASSMNTNTGELFF
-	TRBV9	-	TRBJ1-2	TGTGCCAGCAGCGTAAACGAGGACGCGGGGGGCTACACCTTC	CASSVNEDAGGYTF
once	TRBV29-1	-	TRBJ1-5	TGCAGCGTCCAGGTGGGCAATCAGCCCCAGCATTTT	CSVQVGNQPQHF
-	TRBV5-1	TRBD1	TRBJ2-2	TGCGCCAGCAGCTTATCTACAGGGGCTGGCGACACCGGGGAGCTGTTTTTT	CASSLSTGAGDTGELFF
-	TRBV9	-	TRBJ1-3	TGTGCCAGCAGCGTGAGGAGCGCCGGAAACACCATATATTTT	CASSVRSAGNTIYF
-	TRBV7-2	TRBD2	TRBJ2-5	TGTGCCAGCAGCTCCCTAGGCGGTAGCGGGGGATTAGAGACCCAGTACTTC	CASSSLGGSGGLETQYF
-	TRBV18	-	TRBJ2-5	TGTGCCAGCTCGGCATTAGCGGCCTTAGAGACCCAGTACTTC	CASSALAALETQYF
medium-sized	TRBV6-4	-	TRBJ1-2	TGTGCCAGCAGTCTTGAGGGAAGCGGTGGCTACACCTTC	CASSLEGSGGYTF
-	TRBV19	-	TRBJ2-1	TGTGCCAGTAGTCCGAGAGGGGGCTCCTACAATGAGCAGTTCTTC	CASSPRGGSYNEQFF
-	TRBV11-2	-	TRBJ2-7	TGTGCCAGCAGCCCCCGACGGGACTCCTACGAGCAGTACTTC	CASSPRRDSYEQYF
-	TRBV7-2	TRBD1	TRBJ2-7	TGTGCCAGCAGCTTGTACAGGGGGATTAGCTCCTACGAGCAGTACTTC	CASSLYRGISSYEQYF
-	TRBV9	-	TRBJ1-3	TGTGCCAGCAGCGTAGGATGGGGACCGGATGGAAACACCATATATTTT	CASSVGWGPDGNTIYF
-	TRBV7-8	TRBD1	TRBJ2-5	TGTGCCAGCAGCTTAGGCGACAGGGAACGAAAAGAGACCCAGTACTTC	CASSLGDRERKETQYF
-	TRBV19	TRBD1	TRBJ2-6	TGTGCCAGTACTTTTGGGACAGTTCTCTCTGGGGCCAACGTCCTGACTTTC	CASTFGTVLSGANVLTF
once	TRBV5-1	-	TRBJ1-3	TGCGCCAGCAGCTTGGGAGGGCAAACCTCTGGAAACACCATATATTTT	CASSLGGQTSGNTIYF
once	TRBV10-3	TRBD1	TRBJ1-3	TGTGCCATCAGACGCCAACAGGGGACTGCCGGAAACACCATATATTTT	CAIRRQQGTAGNTIYF
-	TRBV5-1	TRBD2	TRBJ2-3	TGCGCCAGCCAGACTAGCGGGGGGGCTGGCACAGATACGCAGTATTTT	CASQTSGGAGTDTQYF
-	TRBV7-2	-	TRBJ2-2	TGTGCCAGCAGCCGTCGTCTGGGGGGAGTTGCAACCGGGGAGCTGTTTTTT	CASSRRLGGVATGELFF
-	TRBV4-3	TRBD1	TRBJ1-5	TGCGCCAGCAGCCAAGCATGGGGCAGGGGGCATCAGCCCCAGCATTTT	CASSQAWGRGHQPQHF
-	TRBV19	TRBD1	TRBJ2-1	TGTGCCAGTGGCCGGGACAGGGGCAGAGAGCAGTTCTTC	CASGRDRGREQFF